These 10 T cell receptor beta chains share one sample of origin, sequenced in a study of metastatic and nonmetastatic thyroid tumors. From the PCR reads, TCRdb re-called clones with MiXCR. The sample shows around 18,000 clones, 30% to 40% of them seen only once. All patients were treatment-naive before thyroid surgery. What was sequenced was tumor tissue. The receptors originated from a male donor with papillary thyroid cancer or a benign thyroid nodule (not recorded which). Some clones in this sample may be carry-over from other donors' samples.

This clone was counted only a few times. The chain couples TRBV6-6 to TRBJ1-1; D is unresolved. This CDR3 has 16 residues. Per germline, CDR1 MNHNY and CDR2 SVGAGI (reference sequence). Trimming cost V 2 bases and J 0 bases, with 13 bases left between them. DNA for the CDR3: TGTGCCAGCAGTTACACGGGGTCGGTTCTGAACACTGAAGCTTTCTTT. This encodes CASSYTGSVLNTEAFF.

This clone is deemed medium-sized. This chain uses TRBV5-1 with TRBJ2-3; the D gene is possibly TRBD1 (8 bases). This CDR3 region has 16 residues. V gave up 2 bases and J gave up 5 bases, with 18 bases separating them. Germline V lookup: CDR1 SGHRS, CDR2 YFSETQ. CDR3 bases: TGCGCCAGCAGCTTCACACAGGGGGGGACGGGAGATACGCAGTATTTT. This encodes CASSFTQGGTGDTQYF.

The chain uses TRBV9 and TRBJ2-1; TRBD2 agrees at 8 bases. With 0 bases clipped from V and 3 bases from J, the junction kept 2 bases outside the gene matches. The CDR3 extends over 15 amino acids. Looked up from germline, CDR1 is SGDLS and CDR2 is YYNGEE. CDR3 coding DNA: TGTGCCAGCAGCGTAGACGGGAGGGGCTACAATGAGCAGTTCTTC. Translation: CASSVDGRGYNEQFF.

About this clone itself: One junction end disagrees with the germline gene, perhaps due to a read error. J is TRBJ2-5 and V is TRBV5-1; TRBD2 aligns across 10 bases. CDR3 length: 17 amino acids. From germline, CDR1 is SGHRS and CDR2 YFSETQ. For the CDR3, the DNA is TGCGCCAGCAGCGAGGGGACTAGCGTGGGGGCCGGTGAGACACAGTACTTC. It is translated as CASSEGTSVGAGETQYF.

The chain uses TRBV5-5 and TRBJ1-2; D is perhaps TRBD1 (6 bases). CDR3 length: 14 amino acids. V was clipped by 1 base and J by 8 bases, with 15 bases between them. Germline lookup yields CDR1 SGHKS and CDR2 YYEKEE (reference sequence). The CDR3 spells CASSLSSGAGGYTF. The DNA of the CDR3 is TGTGCCAGCAGCTTGTCTTCGGGGGCCGGGGGCTACACCTTC. Based on the CDR3 plus reference TRBV5-5 and TRBJ1-2, the full variable domain is DAGVTQSPTHLIKTRGQQVTLRCSPISGHKSVSWYQQVLGQGPQFIFQYYEKEERGRGNFPDRFSARQFPNYSSELNVNALLLGDSALYLCASSLSSGAGGYTFGSGTRLTVV.

This clone has a count of ten or more. The chain is built from TRBV27 and TRBJ1-2; 7 nucleotides line up with TRBD1. Germline values: CDR1 MNHEY, CDR2 SMNVEV (reference sequence). This CDR3 contains 13 residues. V lost 8 bases and J lost 6; bases outside the gene matches: 9. The CDR3 DNA follows: TGTGCCAGCCAAAGACAGGGAACGGATGGCTACACCTTC. Its protein product is CASQRQGTDGYTF.

V and J are TRBV20-1 and TRBJ2-1; 14 nucleotides align to TRBD2. CDR1 and CDR2 from the germline V gene are DFQATT and SNEGSKA (reference sequence). V was clipped by 5 bases and J by 8 bases; unmatched bases: 8. The length of the CDR3 is 15 residues. CDR3 sequence: CSADNGLAGGDEQFF. As DNA, the CDR3 is TGCAGTGCTGATAACGGACTAGCGGGAGGCGATGAGCAGTTCTTC.

This clone occurred a few times. The chain employs TRBV25-1 and TRBJ2-7; TRBD1 matches at 8 bases. Germline V gene data show CDR1 as MGHDK and CDR2 as SYGVNS. The CDR3 has 13 amino acids. Trimming cost V 4 bases and J 1 base; bases outside gene matches: 0. This CDR3 reads CASSGTGSYEQYF. CDR3 DNA sequence: TGTGCCAGCAGTGGGACAGGGTCCTACGAGCAGTACTTC.

A remark on this clone: One end of the junction varies from germline; a read error may be responsible. The CDR3 coding sequence is TGTGCCAGCAGTTACCCGGGACAGGGGTTGGCCACCGGGGATCTGTTTTTT. Protein sequence: CASSYPGQGLATGDLFF. The V gene is TRBV6-2 or TRBV6-3, the J gene TRBJ2-2, with 10 bases identical to TRBD1. The CDR3 loop spans 17 amino acids. Per germline, CDR1 MNHEY and CDR2 SVGEGT.

By sample fraction, this clone is medium-sized. This rearrangement joins TRBV2 to TRBJ2-1, with 12 bases fitting TRBD2. The CDR3 has 15 residues. Germline loops: CDR1 SNHLY, CDR2 FYNNEI. With V trimmed by 8 bases and J by 7 bases, 9 bases remained unmatched. The DNA of the CDR3 is TGTGCCAGCGGACTGCTAGCGGGGGGGAGTAATGAGCAGTTCTTC. It is translated as CASGLLAGGSNEQFF.